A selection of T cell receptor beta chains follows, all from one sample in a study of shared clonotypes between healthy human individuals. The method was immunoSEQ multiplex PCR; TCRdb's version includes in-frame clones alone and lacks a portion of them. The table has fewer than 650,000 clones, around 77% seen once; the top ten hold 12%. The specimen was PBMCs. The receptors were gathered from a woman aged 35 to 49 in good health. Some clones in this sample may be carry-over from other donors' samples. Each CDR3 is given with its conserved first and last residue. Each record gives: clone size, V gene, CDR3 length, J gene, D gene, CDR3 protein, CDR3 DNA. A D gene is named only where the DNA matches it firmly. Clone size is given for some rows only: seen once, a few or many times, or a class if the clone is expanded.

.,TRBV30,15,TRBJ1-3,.,CAWSVGLGSGNTIYF,TGTGCCTGGAGCGTGGGGTTGGGGTCTGGAAACACCATATATTTT
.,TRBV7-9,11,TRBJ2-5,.,CASSSEGTQYF,TGTGCCAGCAGCTCCGAGGGGACCCAGTACTTC
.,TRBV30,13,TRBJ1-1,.,CAWNRVGNTEAFF,TGTGCCTGGAACAGGGTCGGGAACACTGAAGCTTTCTTT
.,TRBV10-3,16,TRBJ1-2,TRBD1,CAISGGQAVKGYGYTF,TGTGCCATCAGTGGAGGACAGGCGGTGAAAGGGTATGGCTACACCTTC
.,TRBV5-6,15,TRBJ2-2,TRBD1,CASSKLGQVDGELFF,TGTGCCAGCAGCAAACTCGGACAGGTTGACGGGGAGCTGTTTTTT
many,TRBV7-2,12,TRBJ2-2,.,CASSLLSGELFF,TGTGCCAGCAGCCTACTTTCCGGGGAGCTGTTTTTT
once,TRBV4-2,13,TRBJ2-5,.,CASSDRRQETQYF,TGTGCCAGCAGCGACAGGAGGCAGGAGACCCAGTACTTC
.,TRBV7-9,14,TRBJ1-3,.,CASSQAGSGNTIYF,TGTGCCAGCAGCCAGGCGGGGTCTGGAAACACCATATATTTT
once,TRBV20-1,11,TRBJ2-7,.,CSARDKRRPNF,TGCAGTGCTAGAGATAAACGGAGGCCGAACTTC
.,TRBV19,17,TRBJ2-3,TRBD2,CASSIDGPAGVPDTQYF,TGTGCCAGTAGTATAGACGGACCGGCGGGAGTCCCAGATACGCAGTATTTT
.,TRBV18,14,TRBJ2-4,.,CASSPTIAKNIQYF,TGTGCCAGCTCACCAACGATAGCCAAAAACATTCAGTACTTC
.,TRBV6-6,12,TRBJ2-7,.,CASRTTAYEQYF,TGTGCCAGCAGGACGACAGCCTACGAGCAGTACTTC
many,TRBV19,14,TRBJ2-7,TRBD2,CASRASGVSYEQYF,TGTGCCAGTAGGGCTAGCGGGGTCTCCTACGAGCAGTACTTC
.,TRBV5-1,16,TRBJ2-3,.,CASRTGLLGGTDTQYF,TGCGCCAGCAGGACCGGACTACTTGGGGGCACAGATACGCAGTATTTT
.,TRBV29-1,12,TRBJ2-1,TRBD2,CSVMTSGVEQFF,TGCAGCGTTATGACTAGCGGCGTTGAGCAGTTCTTC
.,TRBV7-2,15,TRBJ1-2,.,CASSNRPVEVEGYTF,TGTGCCAGCAGCAATCGGCCGGTCGAGGTAGAAGGCTACACCTTC
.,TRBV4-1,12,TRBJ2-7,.,CASSQEGTPPEF,TGCGCCAGCAGCCAAGAGGGGACCCCTCCCGAGTTC
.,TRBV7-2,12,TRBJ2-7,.,CASSWGGPEKYF,TGTGCCAGCAGCTGGGGGGGGCCAGAAAAGTACTTC
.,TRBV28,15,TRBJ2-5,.,CASSPLSREKVTQYF,TGTGCCAGCAGTCCATTGTCCCGGGAGAAGGTGACCCAGTACTTC
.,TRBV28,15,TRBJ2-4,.,CAPRRNTAGKNIQYF,TGTGCCCCCCGGAGAAACACGGCCGGCAAAAACATTCAGTACTTC
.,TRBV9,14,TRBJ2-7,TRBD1,CASSPGQTSYEQYF,TGTGCCAGCTCACCGGGACAGACCTCCTACGAGCAGTACTTC
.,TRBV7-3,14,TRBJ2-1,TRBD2,CASSLSGRSNEQFF,TGTGCCAGCAGCCTTAGCGGGAGATCCAATGAGCAGTTCTTC
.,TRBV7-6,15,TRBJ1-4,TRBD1,CASSEKTGGSEKLFF,TGTGCCAGCAGCGAAAAAACAGGGGGCAGTGAAAAACTGTTTTTT
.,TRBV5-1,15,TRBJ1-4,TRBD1,CASSLTGTGGEKLFF,TGCGCCAGCAGCCTGACCGGGACAGGGGGTGAAAAACTGTTTTTT
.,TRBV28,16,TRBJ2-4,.,CASSFAQDVPKNIQYF,TGTGCCAGCAGTTTTGCTCAGGACGTTCCCAAAAACATTCAGTACTTC
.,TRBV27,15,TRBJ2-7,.,CASSTLGLSTYEQYF,TGTGCCAGCAGTACTCTGGGACTTTCCACCTACGAGCAGTACTTC
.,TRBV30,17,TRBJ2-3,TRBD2,CAWSPSRTSGFTDTQYF,TGTGCCTGGAGTCCCTCCCGGACTAGCGGCTTCACAGATACGCAGTATTTT
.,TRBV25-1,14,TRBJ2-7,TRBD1,CASSDLRDRSEQYF,TGTGCCAGCAGTGATCTCCGGGACAGGTCCGAGCAGTACTTC
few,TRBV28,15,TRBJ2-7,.,CASNGPGRPPYEQYF,TGTGCCAGCAATGGCCCGGGGCGTCCCCCCTACGAGCAGTACTTC
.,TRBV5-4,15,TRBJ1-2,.,CASSLGQSFNYGYTF,TGTGCCAGCAGCTTGGGACAGAGCTTTAACTATGGCTACACCTTC
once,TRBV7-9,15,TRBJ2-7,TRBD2,CASSLEAGGPYEQYF,TGTGCCAGCAGCTTAGAAGCGGGAGGGCCGTACGAGCAGTACTTC
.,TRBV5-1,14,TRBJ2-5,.,CASSLFGGQETQYF,TGCGCCAGCAGCTTGTTCGGGGGACAAGAGACCCAGTACTTC
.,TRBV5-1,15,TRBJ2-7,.,CASSPVGGPSYEQYF,TGCGCCAGCAGCCCGGTGGGGGGACCATCCTACGAGCAGTACTTC
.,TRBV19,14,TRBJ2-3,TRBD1,CASRDRGREDTQYF,TGTGCCAGTCGTGACAGGGGGCGGGAAGATACGCAGTATTTT
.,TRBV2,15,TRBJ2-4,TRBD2,CASSEARGSAVIQYF,TGTGCCAGCAGTGAAGCGCGCGGGAGTGCTGTCATTCAGTACTTC
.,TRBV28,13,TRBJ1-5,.,CASTPGVNQPQHF,TGTGCCAGCACCCCGGGGGTGAATCAGCCCCAGCATTTT
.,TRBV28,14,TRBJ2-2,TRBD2,CASSLRERAGELFF,TGTGCCAGCAGTTTGCGGGAGCGAGCCGGGGAGCTGTTTTTT
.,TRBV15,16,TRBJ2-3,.,CATSASVGANTDTQYF,TGTGCCACCAGCGCCAGCGTAGGTGCTAACACAGATACGCAGTATTTT
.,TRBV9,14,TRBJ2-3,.,CASSVESYTDTQYF,TGTGCCAGCAGCGTAGAGTCCTACACAGATACGCAGTATTTT
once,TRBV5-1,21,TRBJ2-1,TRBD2,CASSSYLGTSGSIRVTDEQFF,TGCGCCAGCAGCTCCTATCTCGGGACTAGCGGGAGTATTAGGGTAACTGATGAGCAGTTCTTC
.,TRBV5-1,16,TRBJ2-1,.,CASSLGSDRYYNEQFF,TGCGCCAGCAGCTTGGGCTCGGACCGCTACTACAATGAGCAGTTCTTC
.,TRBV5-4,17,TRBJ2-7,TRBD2,CASSPGLAGGLTYEQYF,TGTGCCAGCAGCCCGGGACTAGCGGGAGGACTAACCTACGAGCAGTACTTC
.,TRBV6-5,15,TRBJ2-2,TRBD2,CASRVTSGNTGELFF,TGTGCCAGCCGTGTGACTAGCGGGAACACCGGGGAGCTGTTTTTT
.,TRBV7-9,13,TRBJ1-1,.,CASSTQRHAEAFF,TGTGCCAGCAGCACCCAGCGGCATGCTGAAGCTTTCTTT
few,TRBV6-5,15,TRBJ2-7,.,CASSYYWGPNHEQYF,TGTGCCAGCAGCTACTACTGGGGACCTAACCACGAGCAGTACTTC
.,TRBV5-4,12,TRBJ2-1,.,CASSADQTAQFF,TGTGCCAGCAGCGCCGACCAAACCGCCCAGTTCTTC
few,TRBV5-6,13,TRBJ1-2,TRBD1,CASSRDRNYGYTF,TGTGCCAGCAGCAGGGACAGGAACTATGGCTACACCTTC
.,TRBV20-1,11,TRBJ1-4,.,CSLGGGEKLFF,TGCAGTTTAGGGGGAGGGGAAAAACTGTTTTTT
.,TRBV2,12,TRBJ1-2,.,CASSEENYGYTF,TGTGCCAGCAGTGAGGAAAACTATGGCTACACCTTC
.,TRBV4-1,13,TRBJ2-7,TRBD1,CASSQTRGYEQYF,TGCGCCAGCAGCCAGACCAGGGGGTACGAGCAGTACTTC
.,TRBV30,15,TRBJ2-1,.,CAWNSRLVGYNEQFF,TGTGCCTGGAATTCGAGACTAGTCGGTTACAATGAGCAGTTCTTC
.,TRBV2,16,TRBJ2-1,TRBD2,CASSLRPGRGSNEQFF,TGTGCCAGCAGTCTTCGCCCGGGGCGCGGGAGCAATGAGCAGTTCTTC
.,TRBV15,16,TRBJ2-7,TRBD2,CATSRDRAAGVYEQYF,TGTGCCACCAGCAGAGATCGGGCAGCGGGAGTTTACGAGCAGTACTTC
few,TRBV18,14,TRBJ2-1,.,CASSPGTIANEQFF,TGTGCCAGCTCACCAGGGACAATTGCAAATGAGCAGTTCTTC
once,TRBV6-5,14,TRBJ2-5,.,CASSYGSSVGTQYF,TGTGCCAGCAGTTACGGCAGTTCGGTGGGGACCCAGTACTTC
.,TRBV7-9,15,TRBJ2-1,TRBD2,CASSLIAGSMDEQFF,TGTGCCAGCAGCTTAATAGCGGGAAGTATGGATGAGCAGTTCTTC
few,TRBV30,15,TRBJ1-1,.,CAWSVGLAGNTEAFF,TGTGCCTGGAGTGTGGGGCTGGCGGGCAACACTGAAGCTTTCTTT
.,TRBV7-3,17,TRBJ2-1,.,CASSLIAEWGPNNEQFF,TGTGCCAGCAGCTTAATAGCGGAATGGGGGCCCAACAATGAGCAGTTCTTC
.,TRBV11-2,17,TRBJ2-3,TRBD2,CASSLTFKREGTDTQYF,TGTGCCAGCAGCTTAACTTTCAAGCGGGAGGGCACAGATACGCAGTATTTT
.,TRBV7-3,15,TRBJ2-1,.,CASSLGIGRDNEQFF,TGTGCCAGCAGCCTGGGGATAGGGCGCGACAATGAGCAGTTCTTC